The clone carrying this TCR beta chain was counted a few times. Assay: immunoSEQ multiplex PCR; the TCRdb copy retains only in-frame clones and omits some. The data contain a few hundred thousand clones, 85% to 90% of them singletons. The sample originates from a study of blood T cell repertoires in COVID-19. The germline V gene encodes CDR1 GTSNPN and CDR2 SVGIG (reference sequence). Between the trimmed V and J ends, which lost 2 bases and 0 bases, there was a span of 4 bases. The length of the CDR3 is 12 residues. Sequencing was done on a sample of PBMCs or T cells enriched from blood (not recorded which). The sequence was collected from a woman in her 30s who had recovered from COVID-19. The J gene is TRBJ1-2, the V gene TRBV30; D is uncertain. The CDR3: CAWSIANYGYTF. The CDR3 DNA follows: TGTGCCTGGAGTATAGCTAACTATGGCTACACCTTC.